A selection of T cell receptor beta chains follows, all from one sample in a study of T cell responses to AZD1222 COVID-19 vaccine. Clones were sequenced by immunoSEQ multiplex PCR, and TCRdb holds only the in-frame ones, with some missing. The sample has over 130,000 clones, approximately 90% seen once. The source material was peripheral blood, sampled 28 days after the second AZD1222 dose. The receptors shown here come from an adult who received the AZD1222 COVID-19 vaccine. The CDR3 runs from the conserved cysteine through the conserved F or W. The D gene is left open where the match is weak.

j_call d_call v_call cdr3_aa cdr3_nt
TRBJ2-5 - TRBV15 CATSTTGTQYF TGTGCCACCAGCACCACGGGGACCCAGTACTTC
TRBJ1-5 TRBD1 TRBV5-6 CASSLGGGQPQHF TGTGCCAGCAGCTTGGGAGGGGGCCAGCCCCAGCATTTT
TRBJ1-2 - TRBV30 CAWTANYGYTF TGTGCCTGGACGGCAAACTATGGCTACACCTTC
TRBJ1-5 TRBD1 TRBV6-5 CASRTTGEVGQPQHF TGTGCCAGCAGGACGACAGGGGAGGTTGGGCAGCCCCAGCATTTT
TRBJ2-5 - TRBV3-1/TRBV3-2 CASSQDTSGRLETQYF TGTGCCAGCAGCCAAGATACCAGCGGGCGCCTAGAGACCCAGTACTTC
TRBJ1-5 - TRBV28 CASSRSEPQHF TGTGCCAGCAGCCGATCGGAGCCCCAGCATTTT
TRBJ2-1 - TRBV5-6 CASSSDVASYNEQFF TGTGCCAGCAGCTCGGATGTGGCGTCCTACAATGAGCAGTTCTTC
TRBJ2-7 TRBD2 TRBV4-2 CASSHASAGLAGAEQYF TGTGCCAGCAGCCATGCCTCGGCGGGGCTAGCGGGAGCCGAGCAGTACTTC
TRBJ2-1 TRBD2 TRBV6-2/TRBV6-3 CASSYGGGPYNEQFF TGTGCCAGCAGTTACGGGGGAGGGCCCTACAATGAGCAGTTCTTC
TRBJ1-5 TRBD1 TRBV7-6 CASSLVSSGGQLQHF TGTGCCAGCAGCTTAGTGAGCTCAGGGGGTCAGCTCCAGCATTTT
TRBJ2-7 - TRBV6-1 CASSEARPVEQYF TGTGCCAGCAGTGAAGCCCGGCCAGTGGAGCAGTACTTC
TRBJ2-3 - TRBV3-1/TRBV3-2 CASSPRGDTQYF TGTGCCAGCAGCCCCCGGGGAGATACGCAGTATTTT
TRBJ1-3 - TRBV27 CASSLSVPIEGNTIYF TGTGCCAGCAGTTTATCAGTCCCTATCGAGGGAAACACCATATATTTT
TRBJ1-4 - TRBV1 CTSSQDRVRVNEKLFF TGCACCAGCAGCCAAGATCGGGTCAGGGTGAATGAAAAACTGTTTTTT
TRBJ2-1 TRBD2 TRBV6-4 CASSEGTSGGNNEQFF TGTGCCAGCAGCGAAGGGACTAGCGGAGGTAACAATGAGCAGTTCTTC
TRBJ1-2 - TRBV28 CASSLIEGPYGYTF TGTGCCAGCAGTTTAATAGAGGGGCCCTATGGCTACACCTTC
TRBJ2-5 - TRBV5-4 CASSWGGPEGETQYF TGTGCCAGCAGCTGGGGGGGCCCGGAGGGGGAGACCCAGTACTTC
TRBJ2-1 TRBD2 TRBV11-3 CASSKGLAVLNEQFF TGTGCCAGCAGCAAAGGACTAGCGGTCTTAAATGAGCAGTTCTTC
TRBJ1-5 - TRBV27 CASRLGTPDQPQHF TGTGCCAGCAGGCTCGGGACACCTGATCAGCCCCAGCATTTT
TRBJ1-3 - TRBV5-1 CASSLAGSPGNTIYF TGCGCCAGCAGCTTAGCGGGATCCCCTGGAAACACCATATATTTT